This T cell receptor (beta chain) was recovered during a study of cytomegalovirus exposure and HLA in healthy donors. J was trimmed by 10 bases and V by 7 bases; bases with no gene match: 8. CDR3 length: 13 residues. The germline gives CDR1 SQVTM, CDR2 ANQGSEA. Primers for the PCR totalled 60 Vbeta and 13 Jbeta. Sequencing was performed with immunoSEQ multiplex PCR; in TCRdb, only in-frame clones are kept and a portion is missing. Of some 36,000 clones listed, roughly three quarters are singletons. Regarding this clone: The same CDR3 is also encoded by other DNA sequences in this sample.

This chain joins TRBV29-1 and TRBJ2-1, with TRBD2 matching 12 bases. The clonotype originates from a man younger than 40 in good health and CMV-seronegative. The sequencing input was PBMCs. CDR3 protein: CSGLAGDYGEQFF. Here the CDR3 DNA reads TGCAGCGGACTAGCGGGAGATTATGGCGAGCAGTTCTTC.